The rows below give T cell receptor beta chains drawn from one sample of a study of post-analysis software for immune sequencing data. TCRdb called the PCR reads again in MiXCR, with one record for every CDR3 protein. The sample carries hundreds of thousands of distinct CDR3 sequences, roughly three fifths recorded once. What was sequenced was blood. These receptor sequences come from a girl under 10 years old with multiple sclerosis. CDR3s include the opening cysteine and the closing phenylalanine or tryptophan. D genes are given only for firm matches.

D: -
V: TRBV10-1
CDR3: CASSEGTANTEAFF

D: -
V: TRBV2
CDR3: CASWTAASTDTQYF

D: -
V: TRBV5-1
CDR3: CASSLALGGSIAGYTF

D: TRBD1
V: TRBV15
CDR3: CATSAPGTVYNEQFF

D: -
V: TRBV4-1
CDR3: CASSHGRRGQETQYF

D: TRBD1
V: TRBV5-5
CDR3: CASSITGDEQFF

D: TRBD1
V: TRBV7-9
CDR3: CASRATGRQETQYF

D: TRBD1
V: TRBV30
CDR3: CAWKARGTLSMSNQPQHF

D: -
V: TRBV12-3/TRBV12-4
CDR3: CASSLGVAGGLTDTQHF

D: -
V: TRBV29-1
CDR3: CSAEGDSANYGYTF

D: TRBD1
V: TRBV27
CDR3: CASQSLRDRHGHTF

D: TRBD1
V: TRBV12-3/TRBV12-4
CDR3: CASSHDRVGGYTF

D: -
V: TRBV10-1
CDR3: CASSPGAGQGEQFF

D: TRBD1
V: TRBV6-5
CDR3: CASSYGQGAANEQFF

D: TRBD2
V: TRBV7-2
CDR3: CASSSFSGRLYNEQFF

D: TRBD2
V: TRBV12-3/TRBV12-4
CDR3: CASSPTSGVSYEQYF

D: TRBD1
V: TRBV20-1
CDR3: CSARGGTEGQPQHF

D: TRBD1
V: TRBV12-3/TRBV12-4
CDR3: CASRPPGTAYTEAFF

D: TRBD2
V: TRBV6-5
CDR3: CASSYSPGLANEQYF

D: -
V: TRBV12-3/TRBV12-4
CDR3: CASRIGLTRGGYTF

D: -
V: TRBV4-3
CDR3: CASSQDFNAPGTVAKNIQYF

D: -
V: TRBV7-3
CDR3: CASSPAGGGSTEAFF

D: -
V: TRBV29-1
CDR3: CSVEGRSGGTDTQYF

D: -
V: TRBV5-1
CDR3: CASSFGTDAYEQYF

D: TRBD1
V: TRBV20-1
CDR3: CSARDTHWDRVEDTEAFF

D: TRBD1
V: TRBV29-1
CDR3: CSVWGQGVTEAFF

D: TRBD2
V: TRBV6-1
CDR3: CASGTHSGDLETQYF

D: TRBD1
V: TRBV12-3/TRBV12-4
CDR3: CASSRAWTGSTDTQYF

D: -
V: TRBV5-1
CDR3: CASSPRDHLTDTQYF

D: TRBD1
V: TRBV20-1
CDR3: CSAVSPDRGGETQYF

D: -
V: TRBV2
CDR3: CASSGSRDTQYF

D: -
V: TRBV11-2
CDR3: CASSLNEGVEGETQYF

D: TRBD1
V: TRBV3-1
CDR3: CASSQDGDRKNIQYF

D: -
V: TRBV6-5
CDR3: CASSYSSSALSEQYF

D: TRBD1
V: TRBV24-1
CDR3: CATSKTGEETQYF

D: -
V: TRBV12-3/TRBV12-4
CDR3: CASSLREPQHF

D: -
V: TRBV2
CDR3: CASSESDGGETQYF

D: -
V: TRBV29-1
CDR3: CSVRQRQDRAFF

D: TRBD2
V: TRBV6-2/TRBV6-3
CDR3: CASSLNLRLAGSTDTQYF

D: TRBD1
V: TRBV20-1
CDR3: CSAKTGLVPGNQETQYF

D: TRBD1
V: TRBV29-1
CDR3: CSVEGWDRGWNEQFF

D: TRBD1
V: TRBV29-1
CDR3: CSVARQGLTYEQYF

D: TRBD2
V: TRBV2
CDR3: CASSDWTSQETQYF

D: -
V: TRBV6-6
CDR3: CASSYSQQFNYGYTF

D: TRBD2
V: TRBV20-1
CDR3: CSARGGLAGLYEQYF

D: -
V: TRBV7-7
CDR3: CASSSSPSGYNEQFF

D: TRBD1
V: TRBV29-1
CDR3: CSVATGANYGYTF

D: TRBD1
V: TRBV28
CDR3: CASSGYRGTEAFF

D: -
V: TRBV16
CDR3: CASSPRWALSIQETQYF

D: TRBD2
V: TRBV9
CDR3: CASSIVSGTSGYNEQFF

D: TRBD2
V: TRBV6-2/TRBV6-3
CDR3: CASSWASGAYEQYF